There are a few counts of the clone carrying this T cell receptor (beta chain). The antigen remains undetermined. This specimen comes from a study of identical twins. Overall study results and limits: Weaker excess sharing between twins was seen in beta out-of-frame sequences. A lower insertion count was a feature of abundant cord blood beta clonotypes, with no such feature in memory repertoires.

Via MiXCR, TCRdb re-called the 5' RACE reads, giving one row per CDR3 protein. The sample lists approximately 600,000 distinct CDR3 sequences, just over 7% occurring once. The donors were all healthy and Caucasian. After removal of 1 base from V and 6 bases from J, the junction contained 9 bases not matched to a gene. The V gene's germline CDR1 is SNHLY and CDR2 FYNNEI. This CDR3 is built from 17 residues. A further study also used this sample, focusing on yellow fever vaccine responses in identical twins. That study reports: Each twin's T cell response to the vaccine was reported to look partly convergent and partly personalized.

The clonotype comes from a woman aged 18-30 years in good health. Sequenced sample: PBMCs. V gene TRBV2 combines with J gene TRBJ2-2; 9 bases are shared with TRBD2. CDR3 in DNA: TGTGCCAGCAGTGAAGAGGCTAGCGGGATTTATGCCGGGGAGCTGTTTTTT. Amino acid sequence: CASSEEASGIYAGELFF. Using reference TRBV2 and TRBJ2-2 for the parts outside the CDR3, the full variable domain is EPEVTQTPSHQVTQMGQEVILRCVPISNHLYFYWYRQILGQKVEFLVSFYNNEISEKSEIFDDQFSVERPDGSNFTLKIRSTKLEDSAMYFCASSEEASGIYAGELFFGEGSRLTVL.